This entry describes one TCR beta chain. The antigen is not known. CDR1 KGHDR and CDR2 SFDVKD come from the germline V gene. Trimming cost V 12 bases and J 3 bases; bases outside gene matches: 12. The CDR3 totals 15 residues. Reliance was placed on clinical symptoms, serum thyroxine, TRAb, thyroid ultrasound and orbital computed tomography for diagnosis. The study amplified TCR beta CDR3 regions using RNA transcripts. First-round RT-PCR used HTBI primers; second-round multiplex PCR followed. TCRdb processed the multiplex PCR reads anew with MiXCR; each CDR3 protein has one entry. The sample has hundreds of thousands of distinct CDR3 sequences, approximately 39% seen once. The source of the sample is a study of Graves' ophthalmopathy and Graves' hyperthyroidism. Study-wide results and caveats: With just under 90% sensitivity and 81.08% specificity, a 13-signature model separated ophthalmopathy from stable hyperthyroidism. Forecasting of ophthalmopathy progression by the model achieved around 71% sensitivity and approximately 72% specificity. Most expanded clonotypes in thyroid above 0.001 frequency also showed up in blood.

The gene calls are TRBV24-1 and TRBJ1-2, with 10 bases fitting TRBD1. The sequenced material came from peripheral blood. This sequence was found in an adult man with Graves' ophthalmopathy. The CDR3 nucleotides are TGTGCCTCATCCCAGGGGACAGGGGTAGACTATGGCTACACCTTC. It codes for CASSQGTGVDYGYTF.